This TCR beta chain was observed in a study of identical twins. The germline gives CDR1 SGHRS, CDR2 YFSETQ. Trimming cost V 4 bases and J 4 bases, with 18 bases left between them. The CDR3 extends over 16 amino acids. Each CDR3 protein is one row after TCRdb ran MiXCR on the 5' RACE reads. The sample has over 600,000 distinct CDR3 sequences; 21% are singletons. This clonotype came up many times. The sample also formed part of further work on T cells expressing NK-cell markers. From that study: It was sorted CD3+CD56-NKG2C+, CD3+CD56+NKG2C- and CD3+CD56+NKG2C+ T cells that provided the TCR beta repertoires. The authors applied an anti-gamma-delta TCR antibody in several experiments, and it restricted sorting to alpha-beta TCR T cells.

The TCR comes from a young woman in good health. The gene calls are TRBV5-1 and TRBJ1-5; a possible D gene is TRBD1 (6 bases). The specimen was PBMCs. For the CDR3, the DNA is TGCGCCAGCAGCCCCGTAGGGGGGATCCCTAATCAGCCCCAGCATTTT. As protein: CASSPVGGIPNQPQHF.